This T cell receptor beta chain was captured by sequencing in a study of blood T cell repertoires in COVID-19. Sequencing used immunoSEQ multiplex PCR; TCRdb keeps in-frame clones, though not all of them. The sample records about 190,000 clones, over 75% being singletons. Trimming stripped 4 bases from V and 3 bases from J, with 10 bases between. CDR1 SGHRS and CDR2 YFSETQ come from the germline V gene. The CDR3 runs to 13 residues. The TCR comes from a man aged 50-59 years who had recovered from COVID-19. Material: peripheral blood. The rearrangement joins TRBV5-1 to TRBJ1-2; D is unclear. The CDR3: CASSVDGDYGYTF. The CDR3 DNA reads TGCGCCAGCAGCGTGGACGGGGACTATGGCTACACCTTC.